This T cell receptor beta chain was sequenced for a study of vaccination effects on CD4 cells after COVID-19. General study results and limits: In the study, convalescent patients were few, and early post-infection timepoints were absent. At late timepoints after vaccination, vaccine- and infection-induced clones shrank markedly.

Turning to this clone: Antigen specificity is unknown.

Before sequencing took place, the ViraFEST assay used viral peptide pools to expand antigen-specific CD4+ T cells. When around 9 days of culture had elapsed, CD4+ T cells were isolated. Testing of the vaccine recipients showed negative nucleocapsid antibodies and no prior SARS-CoV-2 infection. PBMC cultures contained around 2 million cells per well, approximately 10 IU/ml IL-2 and around 9.9 ug/ml peptides. Researchers swapped half the medium for IL-2 medium on both days 3 and 7. Only in-frame clones appear in the TCRdb table, and some are missing; sequencing was by immunoSEQ multiplex PCR. The table records roughly 67,000 clones, about 78% of them present only once. Germline CDR1 and CDR2: KGHDR and SFDVKD. CDR3 size: 14 residues. V was trimmed by 3 bases and J by 4 bases, leaving 6 bases between them.

The sample here was CD4+ T cells from PBMCs cultured with SARS-CoV-2 spike peptides, taken before COVID-19 vaccination. The rearrangement links TRBV24-1 to TRBJ2-6; unclear D gene. The source of this sequence is a human donor who received a COVID-19 vaccine. CDR3 protein: CATSDPRGANVLTF. DNA for the CDR3: TGTGCCACCAGTGATCCAAGGGGGGCCAACGTCCTGACTTTC.